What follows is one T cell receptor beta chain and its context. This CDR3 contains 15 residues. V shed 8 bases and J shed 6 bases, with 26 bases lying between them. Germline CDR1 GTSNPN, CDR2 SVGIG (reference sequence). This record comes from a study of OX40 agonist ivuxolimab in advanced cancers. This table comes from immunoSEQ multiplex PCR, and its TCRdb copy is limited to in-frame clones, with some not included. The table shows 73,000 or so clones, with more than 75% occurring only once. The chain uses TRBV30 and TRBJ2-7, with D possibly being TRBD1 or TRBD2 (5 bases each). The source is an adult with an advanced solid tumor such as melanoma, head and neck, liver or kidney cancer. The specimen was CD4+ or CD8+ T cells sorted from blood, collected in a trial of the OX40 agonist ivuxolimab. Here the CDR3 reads CALSKRQGAFREQYF. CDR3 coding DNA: TGTGCCCTCTCAAAGAGGCAGGGAGCTTTCCGCGAGCAGTACTTC.